Listed below are T cell receptor beta chains from one sample, sequenced in a study of blood T cell repertoires in COVID-19. The protocol was immunoSEQ multiplex PCR, while the TCRdb copy is restricted to in-frame clones and leaves out a portion. The top ten hold roughly 9.6% of the sample, which has roughly 280,000 clones, approximately 85% seen once. Sequenced material: peripheral blood. The receptors come from a woman in her seventies with acute or convalescent COVID-19. The CDR3 runs from the conserved cysteine through the conserved F or W. The D gene is left open where the match is weak. Rows may omit the clone size; those that give it use once, few, many or a size class.

>-|TRBJ1-6|TRBV6-5|-
CASNVGRNNSPLHF
TGTGCCAGCAACGTTGGGAGAAATAATTCACCCCTCCACTTT
>-|TRBJ2-5|TRBV5-5|few
CASSLLQGTQTQYF
TGTGCCAGCAGCTTGTTGCAGGGTACCCAGACCCAGTACTTC
>-|TRBJ2-2|TRBV30|few
CAWSVQGAGELFF
TGTGCCTGGAGTGTACAAGGGGCCGGGGAGCTGTTTTTT
>TRBD1|TRBJ1-2|TRBV6-5|-
CASRGQGANGYTF
TGTGCCAGCAGGGGACAGGGGGCTAATGGCTACACCTTC
>-|TRBJ1-1|TRBV20-1|-
CSAQQGIEAFF
TGCAGTGCTCAACAGGGTATTGAAGCTTTCTTT
>TRBD1|TRBJ1-2|TRBV6-1|-
CASRPGQGGYTF
TGTGCCAGCAGACCGGGACAGGGAGGCTACACCTTC
>TRBD2|TRBJ2-1|TRBV6-5|-
CASSSTSGGTNNEQFF
TGTGCCAGCAGTTCTACTAGCGGGGGGACTAACAATGAGCAGTTCTTC
>TRBD1|TRBJ1-1|TRBV5-1|once
CASSLVRGTEAFF
TGCGCCAGCAGCTTGGTCAGGGGGACTGAAGCTTTCTTT
>-|TRBJ1-3|TRBV6-5|-
CASSYLEGNTIYF
TGTGCCAGCAGTTACTTAGAGGGAAACACCATATATTTT
>-|TRBJ1-1|TRBV25-1|-
CASSELDGGWAEAFF
TGTGCCAGCAGTGAATTGGACGGGGGATGGGCTGAAGCTTTCTTT
>TRBD1|TRBJ1-5|TRBV19|-
CASSSSQGANQPQHF
TGTGCCAGTAGTTCTTCACAGGGGGCAAATCAGCCCCAGCATTTT
>-|TRBJ1-2|TRBV3-1/TRBV3-2|-
CASSQGKARGYGYTF
TGTGCCAGCAGCCAAGGAAAAGCGCGCGGCTATGGCTACACCTTC
>-|TRBJ2-2|TRBV9|-
CASSLDSGELFF
TGTGCCAGCAGCCTTGACTCCGGGGAGCTGTTTTTT